This entry features one TCR beta chain sequence. Antigen specificity is unknown. This entry is derived from a study of shared clonotypes between healthy human individuals. Study-wide findings and caveats: Between a handful of donors, naive CD4 clonotypes were shared at a level of roughly 5.5%. Investigators collected only blood, and repertoires in tissues likely differ.

In germline, CDR1 is SGHNT, CDR2 YENEEA. This CDR3 comprises 14 residues. V shed 2 bases, J shed 11 bases, and the junction held 7 bases outside the gene matches. Several immunoSEQ plates received, in even portions, the genomic DNA of each subset. The data were produced by immunoSEQ multiplex PCR, yet TCRdb's version contains in-frame clones alone and is incomplete. The sample carries some 360,000 clones, less than 75% recorded once. The TCR comes from a man between 25 and 39 years old in good health. The chain recombines TRBV11-3 with TRBJ2-1; 9 nucleotides agree with TRBD2. The sample consisted of memory CD4+ T cells sorted from blood. This sample's subset: CD45RA-negative fraction. CDR3 nucleotides: TGTGCCAGCAGCTTAACCCGGACTAGCGCTCAGCAGTTCTTC. It specifies CASSLTRTSAQQFF.